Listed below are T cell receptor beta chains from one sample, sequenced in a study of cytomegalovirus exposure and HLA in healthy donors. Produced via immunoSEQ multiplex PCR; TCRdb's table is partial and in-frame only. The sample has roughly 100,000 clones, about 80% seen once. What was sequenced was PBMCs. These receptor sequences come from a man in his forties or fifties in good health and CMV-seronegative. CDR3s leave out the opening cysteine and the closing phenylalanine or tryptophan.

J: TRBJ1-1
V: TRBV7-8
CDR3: ASSLWDRANTEAF

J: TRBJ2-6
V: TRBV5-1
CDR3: ASSFNRAGANVLT

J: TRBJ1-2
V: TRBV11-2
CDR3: ASSFSRQGALGYT

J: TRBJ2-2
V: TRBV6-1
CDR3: ASSGQGAWTGELF

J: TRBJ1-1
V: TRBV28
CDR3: ASSLGAGHATEAF

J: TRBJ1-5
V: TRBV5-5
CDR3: ASSSTGVNQPQH

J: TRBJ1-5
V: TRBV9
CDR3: ASSQGVGNQPQH

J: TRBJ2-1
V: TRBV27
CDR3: ASSATSGGPYNEQF

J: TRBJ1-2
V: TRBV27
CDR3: ASSLFPSANYGYT

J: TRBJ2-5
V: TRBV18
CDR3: ASSPGQGGTETQY

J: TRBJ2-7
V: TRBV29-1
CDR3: SVVYGTPSYEQY

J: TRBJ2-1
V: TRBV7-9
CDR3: SSSQTGNEQF

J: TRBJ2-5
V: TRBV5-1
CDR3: ASSLLGQDQETQY

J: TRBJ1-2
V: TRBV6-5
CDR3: ASSYGQGIGGYT

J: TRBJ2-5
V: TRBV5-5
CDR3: ASSGGGTETQY

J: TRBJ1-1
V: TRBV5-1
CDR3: ASSLALGQGGTEAF

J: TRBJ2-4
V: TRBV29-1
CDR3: SVGGGGAVYQNIQY

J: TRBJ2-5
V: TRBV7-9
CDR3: ASSPSGTSGAETQY

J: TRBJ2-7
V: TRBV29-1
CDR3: SVRDGRSLYEQY

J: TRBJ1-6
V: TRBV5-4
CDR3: ASSLGTGTGDSPLH

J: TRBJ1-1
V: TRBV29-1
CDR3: SFRGTAEAF

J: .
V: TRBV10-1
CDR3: ASSKLAGDSYEQY

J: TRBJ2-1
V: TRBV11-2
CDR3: ASSKGGVGYNEQF

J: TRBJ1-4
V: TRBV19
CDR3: ASSTGQVWGKLF

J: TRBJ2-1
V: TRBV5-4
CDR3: ASSFPGTSGVNEQF

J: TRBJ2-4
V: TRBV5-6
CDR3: ASSPPNRAKNIQY

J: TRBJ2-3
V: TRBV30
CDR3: AWSAKGAGTDTQY

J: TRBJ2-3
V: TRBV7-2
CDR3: ASSREGDTQY

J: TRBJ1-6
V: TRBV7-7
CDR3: ASSLRVRGNSPLH

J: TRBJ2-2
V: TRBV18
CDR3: ASSPRDRAKGELF

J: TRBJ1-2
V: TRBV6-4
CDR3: ASNRDRGATYGYT

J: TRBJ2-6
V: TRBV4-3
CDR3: ASSQELRRTGANVLT

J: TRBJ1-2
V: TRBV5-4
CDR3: ASARRAGGRVYGYT

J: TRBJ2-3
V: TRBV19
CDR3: ASSPGLSSTQY

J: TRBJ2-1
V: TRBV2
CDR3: ASTYRGAAYNEQF

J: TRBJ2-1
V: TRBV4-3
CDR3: ASSRIAGLSSYNEQF

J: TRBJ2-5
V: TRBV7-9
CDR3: ASSLARGDREFHETQY

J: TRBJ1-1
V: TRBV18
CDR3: ASSRDRGNTEAF

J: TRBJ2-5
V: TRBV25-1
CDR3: ASSIGLAGGVGETQY

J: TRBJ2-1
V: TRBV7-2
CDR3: ASSFIGSGTYNEQF

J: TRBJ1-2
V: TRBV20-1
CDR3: RGQDNYGYT

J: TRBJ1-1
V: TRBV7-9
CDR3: ASSPEGERTEAF

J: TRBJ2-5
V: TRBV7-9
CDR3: ASSLLTEQETQY

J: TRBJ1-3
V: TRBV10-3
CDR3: AISEQKQGTIY

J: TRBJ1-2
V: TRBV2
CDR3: ASSRTGDGYT

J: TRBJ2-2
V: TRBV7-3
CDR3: ASRKGHQNTGELF

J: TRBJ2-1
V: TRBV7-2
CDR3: ASSLGQGAIYEQF

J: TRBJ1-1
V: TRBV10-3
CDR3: AISGTGARTEAF

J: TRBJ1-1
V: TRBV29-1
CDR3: SVETGRNTEAF

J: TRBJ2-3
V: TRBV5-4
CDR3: ASGQPTDTQY

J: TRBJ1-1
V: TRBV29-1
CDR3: SAQDPTGAEAF

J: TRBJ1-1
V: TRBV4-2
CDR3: ASSQDSRGVTEAF

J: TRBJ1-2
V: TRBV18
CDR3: ASSLPGYGYT

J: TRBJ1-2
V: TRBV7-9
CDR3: ASSLRDRGTYGYT

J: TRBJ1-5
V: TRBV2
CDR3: ASRAHTGDGNQPQH